The clone carrying this TCR beta chain was observed many times. The data derive from a study of T-cell reconstitution after alpha-beta-depleted transplantation in children. Trimming removed 3 bases from V and 0 bases from J, with 12 bases in between. Per the germline V gene, CDR1 is MGHRA and CDR2 is YSYEKL. The CDR3 covers 15 residues. Preparing the TCRbeta library involved the use of unique molecular identifiers. From the PCR reads, TCRdb called clonotypes with MiXCR, one entry per CDR3 protein. The sample lists 200,000 to 250,000 distinct CDR3 sequences; 11% were seen once. This sequence was found in a child in the first two years of life with acute myeloid leukemia, due to receive a stem cell transplant. The source was PBMCs, collected before TCRalphabeta/CD19-depleted stem cell transplant. The genes are TRBV4-1 and TRBJ2-7; the D gene is possibly TRBD2 (6 bases). CDR3: CASSHAGRPSYEQYF. The CDR3 bases are TGCGCCAGCAGCCACGCGGGAAGGCCCTCCTACGAGCAGTACTTC.